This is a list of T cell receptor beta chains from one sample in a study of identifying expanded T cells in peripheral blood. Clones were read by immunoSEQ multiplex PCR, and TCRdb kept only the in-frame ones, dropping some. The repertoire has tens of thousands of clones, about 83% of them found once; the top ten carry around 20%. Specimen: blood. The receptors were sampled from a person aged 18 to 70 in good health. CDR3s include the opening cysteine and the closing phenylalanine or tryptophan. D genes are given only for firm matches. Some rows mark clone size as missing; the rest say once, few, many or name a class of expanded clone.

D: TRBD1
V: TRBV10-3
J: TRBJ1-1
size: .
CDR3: CATASGDRLKNTEAFF
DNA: TGTGCCACCGCCTCCGGGGACAGACTAAAGAACACTGAAGCTTTCTTT

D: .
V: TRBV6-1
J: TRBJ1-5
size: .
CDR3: CASSETLGSSNQPQHF
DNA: TGTGCCAGCAGTGAAACCCTAGGGAGTAGCAATCAGCCCCAGCATTTT

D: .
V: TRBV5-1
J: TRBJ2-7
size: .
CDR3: CASSLGLRSGAEQYF
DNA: TGCGCCAGCAGCTTGGGATTGCGCTCAGGGGCCGAGCAGTACTTC

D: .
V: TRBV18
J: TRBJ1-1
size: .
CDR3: CASSPVTLNTEAFF
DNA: TGTGCCAGCTCACCAGTTACTCTGAACACTGAAGCTTTCTTT

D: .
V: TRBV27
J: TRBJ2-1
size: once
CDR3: CASSLPSAYNEQFF
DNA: TGTGCCAGCAGTTTACCTAGCGCCTACAATGAGCAGTTCTTC

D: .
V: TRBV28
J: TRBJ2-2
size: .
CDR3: CASSNSGFDTGELFF
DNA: TGTGCCAGCAGTAACTCGGGATTTGACACCGGGGAGCTGTTTTTT

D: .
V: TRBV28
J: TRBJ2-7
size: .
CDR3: CASSLHSFPYEQYF
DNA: TGTGCCAGCAGTTTACACAGCTTTCCATACGAGCAGTACTTC

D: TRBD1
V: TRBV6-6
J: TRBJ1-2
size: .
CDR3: CASSYLTGQGNYGYTF
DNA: TGTGCCAGCAGTTACCTCACTGGACAGGGCAACTATGGCTACACCTTC

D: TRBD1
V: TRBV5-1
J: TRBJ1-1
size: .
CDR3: CASSVGQVNTEAFF
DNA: TGCGCCAGCAGCGTGGGACAGGTGAACACTGAAGCTTTCTTT

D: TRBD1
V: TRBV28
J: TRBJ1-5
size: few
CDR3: CASSFLNRGLNQPQHF
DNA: TGTGCCAGCAGTTTCTTAAACAGGGGTTTGAATCAGCCCCAGCATTTT

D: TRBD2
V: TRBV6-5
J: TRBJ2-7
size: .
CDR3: CASSYRGGNYEQYF
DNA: TGTGCCAGCAGTTACAGGGGAGGGAACTACGAGCAGTACTTC

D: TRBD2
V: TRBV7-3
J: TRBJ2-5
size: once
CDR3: CASSLGRTSGTVETQYF
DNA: TGTGCCAGCAGCTTAGGGCGTACTAGCGGGACTGTAGAGACCCAGTACTTC

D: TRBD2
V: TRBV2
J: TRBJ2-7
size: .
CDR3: CASRTTERGLAGVIYEQYF
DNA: TGTGCCAGCAGGACCACCGAGCGAGGACTAGCGGGAGTCATTTACGAGCAGTACTTC

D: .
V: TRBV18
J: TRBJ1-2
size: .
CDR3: CASSPPIGTNYGYTF
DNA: TGTGCCAGCTCACCACCGATCGGGACGAACTATGGCTACACCTTC

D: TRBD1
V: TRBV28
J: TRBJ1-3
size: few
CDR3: CASSLLQGAAGNTIYF
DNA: TGTGCCAGCAGTTTACTCCAGGGGGCGGCTGGAAACACCATATATTTT

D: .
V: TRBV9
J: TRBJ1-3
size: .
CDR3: CASSVEGNSGNTIYF
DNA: TGTGCCAGCAGCGTCGAGGGAAACTCTGGAAACACCATATATTTT

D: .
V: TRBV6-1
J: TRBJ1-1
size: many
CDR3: CASSQGRNTEAFF
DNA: TGTGCCAGCAGCCAGGGACGGAACACTGAAGCTTTCTTT

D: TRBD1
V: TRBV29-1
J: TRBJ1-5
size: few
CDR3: CSVAPDRGGQPQHF
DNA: TGCAGCGTTGCTCCGGACAGGGGTGGACAGCCCCAGCATTTT

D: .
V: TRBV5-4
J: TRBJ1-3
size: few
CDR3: CASSFNRESGNTIYF
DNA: TGTGCCAGCAGCTTTAACCGGGAGTCTGGAAACACCATATATTTT

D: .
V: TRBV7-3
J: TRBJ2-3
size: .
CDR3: CASSLAPVRSLADTQYF
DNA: TGTGCCAGCAGCTTAGCCCCGGTCCGTAGTTTGGCAGATACGCAGTATTTT

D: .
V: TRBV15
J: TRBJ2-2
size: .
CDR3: CATSRVEYTGELFF
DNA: TGTGCCACTTCCAGGGTTGAGTACACCGGGGAGCTGTTTTTT

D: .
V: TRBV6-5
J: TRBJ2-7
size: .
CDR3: CASSYSGRLHYEQYF
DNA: TGTGCCAGCAGTTACTCGGGCCGTCTTCACTACGAGCAGTACTTC

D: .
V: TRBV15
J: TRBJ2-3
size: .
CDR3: CAIQIARELPDTQYF
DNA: TGTGCCATCCAAATAGCGAGGGAGCTCCCAGATACGCAGTATTTT

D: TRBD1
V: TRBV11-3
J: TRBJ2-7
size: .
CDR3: CASSEQGGRPEQYF
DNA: TGTGCCAGCAGCGAACAGGGGGGACGCCCCGAGCAGTACTTC

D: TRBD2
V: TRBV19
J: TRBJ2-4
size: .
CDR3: CASSIGTSGVENIQYF
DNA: TGTGCCAGTAGTATTGGGACTAGCGGGGTAGAAAACATTCAGTACTTC

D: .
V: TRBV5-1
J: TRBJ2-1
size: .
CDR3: CASRDREVTEQFF
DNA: TGCGCCAGCAGAGATCGCGAGGTTACTGAGCAGTTCTTC

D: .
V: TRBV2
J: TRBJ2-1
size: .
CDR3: CASSEPVGGSYNEQFF
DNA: TGTGCCAGCAGTGAACCTGTAGGGGGGTCCTACAATGAGCAGTTCTTC

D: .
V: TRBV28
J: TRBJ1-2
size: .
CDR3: CATHRYGYTF
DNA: TGTGCCACCCACAGATATGGCTACACCTTC

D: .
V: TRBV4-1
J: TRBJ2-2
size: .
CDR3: CASSGVAGELFF
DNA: TGCGCCAGCAGTGGGGTCGCCGGGGAGCTGTTTTTT

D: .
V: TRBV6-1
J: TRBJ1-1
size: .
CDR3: CASSTGMNTEAFF
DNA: TGTGCCAGCAGTACAGGGATGAACACTGAAGCTTTCTTT

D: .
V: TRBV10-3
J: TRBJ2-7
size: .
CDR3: CAISESRGVRSMRSYEQYF
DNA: TGTGCCATCAGTGAGTCGAGAGGGGTCCGCAGCATGAGAAGCTACGAGCAGTACTTC

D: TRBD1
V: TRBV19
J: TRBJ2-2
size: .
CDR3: CASSIGGTGSNTGELFF
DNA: TGTGCCAGTAGTATAGGGGGGACAGGGTCGAACACCGGGGAGCTGTTTTTT

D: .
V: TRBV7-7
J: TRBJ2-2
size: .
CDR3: CASSLDLNTGELFF
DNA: TGTGCTAGCAGCTTAGACCTGAACACCGGGGAGCTGTTTTTT

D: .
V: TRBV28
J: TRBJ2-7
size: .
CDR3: CASSPSISYEQYF
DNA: TGTGCCAGCAGCCCTTCTATTAGTTACGAGCAGTACTTC

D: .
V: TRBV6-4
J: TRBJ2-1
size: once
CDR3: CASSDSAASYNEQFF
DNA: TGTGCCAGCAGTGACTCGGCGGCCTCCTACAATGAGCAGTTCTTC

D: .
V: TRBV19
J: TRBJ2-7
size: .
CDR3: CASSIGMNSPYEQYF
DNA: TGTGCCAGTAGTATCGGGATGAACAGTCCCTACGAGCAGTACTTC